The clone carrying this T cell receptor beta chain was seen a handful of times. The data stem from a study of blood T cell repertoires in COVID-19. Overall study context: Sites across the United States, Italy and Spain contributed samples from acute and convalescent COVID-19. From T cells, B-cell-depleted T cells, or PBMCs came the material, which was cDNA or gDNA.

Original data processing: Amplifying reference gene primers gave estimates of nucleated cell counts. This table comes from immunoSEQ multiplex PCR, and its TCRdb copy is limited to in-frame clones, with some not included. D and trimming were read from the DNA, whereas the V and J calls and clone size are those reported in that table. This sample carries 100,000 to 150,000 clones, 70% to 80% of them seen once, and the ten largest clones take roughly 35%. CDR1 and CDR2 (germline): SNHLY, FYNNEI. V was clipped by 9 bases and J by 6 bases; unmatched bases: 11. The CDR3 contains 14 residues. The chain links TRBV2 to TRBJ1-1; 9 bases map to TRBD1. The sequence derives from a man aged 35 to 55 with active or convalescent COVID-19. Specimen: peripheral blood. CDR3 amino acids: CASPGTGSFAEAFF. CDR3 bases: TGTGCCAGTCCCGGGACAGGGTCATTCGCTGAAGCTTTCTTT.